The 14 T cell receptor beta chains reported below all come from one sample, sequenced in a study of T-cell reconstitution after alpha-beta-depleted transplantation in children. During its preparation, the TCRbeta library received unique molecular identifiers. TCRdb reanalysed the PCR reads using MiXCR and keeps one entry per CDR3 protein. The data show some 400,000 distinct CDR3 sequences, with just over 20% seen just once and 3.5% to 4% held by the top ten. The sequencing used PBMCs from the stem cell graft donor, collected from the stem cell graft. These receptors all stem from a human donor who donated a stem cell graft to a child with acute myeloid leukemia.

The rearrangement uses TRBV5-1 and TRBJ2-7, with 9 bases identical to TRBD2. V lost 4 bases and J lost 5; bases outside the gene matches: 13. CDR1 SGHRS and CDR2 YFSETQ come from the germline V gene. There are 16 residues in the CDR3. The CDR3: CASSLPGLAIFNEQYF. DNA for the CDR3: TGCGCCAGCAGCCTACCGGGACTAGCTATATTCAACGAGCAGTACTTC. The variable domain in full, with the rest retrieved from reference TRBV5-1 and TRBJ2-7, is KAGVTQTPRYLIKTRGQQVTLSCSPISGHRSVSWYQQTPGQGLQFLFEYFSETQRNKGNFPGRFSGRQFSNSRSEMNVSTLELGDSALYLCASSLPGLAIFNEQYFGPGTRLTVT.

The genes are TRBV6-1 and TRBJ1-2; 9 bases match TRBD1. The V gene's germline CDR1 is MNHNS and CDR2 SASEGT. The CDR3 length is 14 residues. V dropped 6 bases and J dropped 4; count of bases not matched to a gene: 6. The CDR3 loop is CASSSDRGVYGYTF. The CDR3 region has the DNA TGTGCCAGCAGCTCGGACAGGGGTGTCTATGGCTACACCTTC.

There are a few counts of this clonotype. The rearrangement joins TRBV5-1 to TRBJ2-3, with D unresolved. Germline V gene data show CDR1 as SGHRS and CDR2 as YFSETQ. With 0 bases removed from V and 0 bases from J, the gap between germline ends came to 14 bases. The length of the CDR3 is 17 residues. The CDR3 nucleotides are TGCGCCAGCAGCTTGGATGTGGGCTCGGCTAGCACAGATACGCAGTATTTT. It translates to CASSLDVGSASTDTQYF.

Ten or more counts support this clonotype. The CDR3 loop reads CASSPSGSQPQHF. The DNA of the CDR3 is TGCGCCAGCAGCCCCTCGGGTAGCCAGCCCCAGCATTTT. This chain joins TRBV5-1 and TRBJ1-5; no clear D gene. There are 13 residues in the CDR3. The V gene lost 4 bases and the J gene lost 7 bases, with 12 bases spanning the gap. CDR1 and CDR2 from the germline V gene are SGHRS and YFSETQ.

The CDR3 loop reads CASSSIGGQQFF. CDR3 bases: TGTGCCAGCAGTTCCATCGGCGGTCAGCAGTTCTTC. The chain has TRBV27 and TRBJ2-1, with no clear D. The CDR3 has 12 residues. The germline V gene has CDR1 MNHEY and CDR2 SMNVEV (reference sequence). V dropped 4 bases and J dropped 11 bases, with 12 bases sitting between them.

This clonotype came up a few times. The rearrangement links TRBV20-1 to TRBJ2-7, with 7 positions matching TRBD1. The germline V gene encodes CDR1 DFQATT and CDR2 SNEGSKA (reference sequence). The CDR3 totals 14 residues. Trimming cost V 8 bases and J 4 bases; bases outside gene matches: 14. This CDR3 is CSKSGLGTEYEQYF. CDR3 coding DNA: TGCAGTAAGTCCGGCCTAGGGACAGAATACGAGCAGTACTTC.

This chain joins TRBV4-1 and TRBJ2-5, with D perhaps TRBD1 (6 bases). The CDR3 consists of 15 residues. Germline CDR1 and CDR2: MGHRA and YSYEKL. Trimming cost V 0 bases and J 6 bases, with 14 bases left between them. The CDR3 region is CASSQDEGDRKTQYF. The CDR3 region has the DNA TGCGCCAGCAGCCAAGATGAGGGGGATCGCAAGACCCAGTACTTC.

The chain couples TRBV6-5 to TRBJ2-7; 8 nucleotides align to TRBD1. Germline V lookup: CDR1 MNHEY, CDR2 SVGAGI. With 0 bases clipped from V and 3 bases from J, the junction kept 10 bases outside the gene matches. This CDR3 has 17 residues. CDR3 bases: TGTGCCAGCAGTTACTCGATGACAGGGGAAGTGAACTACGAGCAGTACTTC. This translates into CASSYSMTGEVNYEQYF.

This chain uses TRBV29-1 with TRBJ2-1, with D perhaps TRBD2 (6 bases). This CDR3 spans 16 amino acids. V lost 6 bases, J lost 4 bases, and 22 bases lay in between. Germline V gene sequence: CDR1 SQVTM, CDR2 ANQGSEA. The CDR3 region has the DNA TGCAGCGTGACTTCGGCGGGCGGGGCCCTTTACAATGAGCAGTTCTTC. Residues: CSVTSAGGALYNEQFF.

The J gene is TRBJ2-2, the V gene TRBV29-1, with TRBD1 matching over 10 bases. This CDR3 contains 14 residues. Trimming took 7 bases from V and 0 from J; bases not matched to a gene: 2. Germline CDR1 is SQVTM and CDR2 is ANQGSEA. The chain's CDR3 is CSADRGPNTGELFF. As DNA, the CDR3 is TGCAGCGCAGACAGGGGGCCGAACACCGGGGAGCTGTTTTTT.

This clonotype was counted a few times. The chain joins TRBV4-2 to TRBJ1-2, with a weak D call TRBD1 (6 bases). The germline V and J ends were trimmed by 0 bases and 4 bases, with 12 bases remaining between them. The CDR3 spans 15 residues. Germline lookup yields CDR1 LGHNA and CDR2 YNFKEQ. CDR3 sequence (DNA): TGTGCCAGCAGCCAAGATCAGGACAGAGCCTATGGCTACACCTTC. Residues: CASSQDQDRAYGYTF.

This clonotype was counted only a few times. This rearrangement joins TRBV7-2 to TRBJ1-4, with 7 bases fitting TRBD1. Germline-derived CDR1 and CDR2 are SGHTA and FQGNSA. After removal of 2 bases from V and 7 bases from J, the junction contained 4 bases not matched to a gene. This CDR3 contains 14 residues. Here the CDR3 DNA reads TGTGCCAGCAGCTTAAGACAGGGAGGTGAAAAACTGTTTTTT. This gives the protein CASSLRQGGEKLFF.

The chain employs TRBV27 and TRBJ2-3; 10 bases map to TRBD2. There are 15 residues in the CDR3. J lost 2 bases, V lost 6 bases, and 5 bases had no gene match. Germline CDR1 and CDR2: MNHEY and SMNVEV (reference sequence). The DNA of the CDR3 is TGTGCCAGCAGGAGCGGGAGGGCCGACACAGATACGCAGTATTTT. This codes for CASRSGRADTDTQYF.

This sequence joins TRBV28 and TRBJ1-4; D possibly corresponds to TRBD1 (5 bases). Germline CDR1 reads MDHEN; CDR2 reads SYDVKM. This CDR3 is 14 amino acids long. Trimming removed 7 bases at V and 6 bases at J, with 15 bases between. In DNA, the CDR3 is TGTGCCAGCAAGGGAGGGGTCCGTGATGAAAAACTGTTTTTT. Its protein product is CASKGGVRDEKLFF.